The 21 T cell receptor beta chains presented below share a single source sample, sequenced in a study of blood T cell repertoires in COVID-19. TCRdb keeps only in-frame clones here, not all; method: immunoSEQ multiplex PCR. Of approximately 270,000 clones listed, over 75% are singletons. Material: PBMCs or T cells enriched from blood (not recorded which). These receptor sequences come from a woman aged 25 to 39 who had recovered from COVID-19.

This sequence joins TRBV19 and TRBJ2-3; 7 nucleotides match TRBD1. CDR1 is LNHDA and CDR2 is SQIVND in the germline V gene (reference sequence). The V gene end was trimmed by 7 bases and the J gene end by 5 bases; junction bases not matched to a gene: 6. The CDR3 is 13 residues long. The CDR3 reads CASNDREGDTQYF. The CDR3 nucleotides are TGTGCCAGTAACGACAGGGAAGGAGATACGCAGTATTTT.

The gene calls are TRBV19 and TRBJ2-3, with TRBD1 matching 7 bases. CDR1 and CDR2 from the germline V gene are LNHDA and SQIVND (reference sequence). Germline trimming cut 9 bases from V and 5 bases from J; bases unmatched to any gene: 14. The CDR3 spans 15 residues. This chain's CDR3 is CASIPQEGGLDTQYF. The CDR3 DNA is TGTGCCAGCATTCCCCAAGAAGGGGGCTTAGATACGCAGTATTTT.

The chain links TRBV9 to TRBJ2-5, with a tentative D call TRBD1 (5 bases). Per the germline V gene, CDR1 is SGDLS and CDR2 is YYNGEE. The CDR3 covers 14 residues. Trimming left V 2 bases short and J 2 bases short, with 10 bases between. CDR3 region: CASSVTGLQETQYF. The CDR3 bases are TGTGCCAGCAGCGTCACAGGATTACAAGAGACCCAGTACTTC.

The V and J genes are TRBV5-4 and TRBJ2-2, with D hard to call. Between the trimmed V and J ends, which lost 7 bases and 2 bases, there was a span of 6 bases. Germline CDR1 and CDR2: SGHNT and YYREEE (reference sequence). CDR3 length: 12 residues. The CDR3 loop is CASERNTGELFF. CDR3 DNA: TGTGCCAGCGAGCGAAACACCGGGGAGCTGTTTTTT. Supplemented by reference TRBV5-4 and TRBJ2-2, the full variable domain reads ETGVTQSPTHLIKTRGQQVTLRCSSQSGHNTVSWYQQALGQGPQFIFQYYREEENGRGNFPPRFSGLQFPNYSSELNVNALELDDSALYLCASERNTGELFFGEGSRLTVL.

J is TRBJ1-3 and V is TRBV7-9, with D perhaps TRBD1 (6 bases). This CDR3 is 14 amino acids long. Deletions cut 2 bases from V and 8 bases from J, with 13 bases between. Germline V lookup: CDR1 SEHNR, CDR2 FQNEAQ (reference sequence). For the CDR3, the DNA is TGTGCCAGCAGCTTAATCTACAGGGTAGACACCATATATTTT. This codes for CASSLIYRVDTIYF.

The genes are TRBV7-9 and TRBJ2-2; weak D call: TRBD2 (5 bases). V lost 5 bases and J lost 7, with 17 bases in between. The CDR3 covers 15 residues. Per germline, CDR1 SEHNR and CDR2 FQNEAQ (reference sequence). CDR3 residues: CASSAGEGGGGELFF. The CDR3, as DNA: TGTGCCAGCAGCGCCGGGGAAGGCGGAGGCGGGGAGCTGTTTTTT.

The chain carries TRBV28 and TRBJ2-1, with 11 bases aligning to TRBD2. The ends lost 1 base at V and 8 bases at J; junction bases unmatched: 13. Germline V CDR1 and CDR2: MDHEN, SYDVKM. This CDR3 comprises 18 residues. The CDR3 nucleotides read TGTGCCAGCAGTTTATTGATTCTAGCGGGGGGCCCTGGGGATGAGCAGTTCTTC. It encodes CASSLLILAGGPGDEQFF. Together with reference TRBV28 and TRBJ2-1, the CDR3 gives the full variable domain: DVKVTQSSRYLVKRTGEKVFLECVQDMDHENMFWYRQDPGLGLRLIYFSYDVKMKEKGDIPEGYSVSREKKERFSLILESASTNQTSMYLCASSLLILAGGPGDEQFFGPGTRLTVL.

The chain links TRBV6-5 to TRBJ1-1; maybe TRBD1 (5 bases). V shed 11 bases and J shed 0 bases, with 19 bases lying between them. This CDR3 is built from 15 residues. Germline CDR1 is MNHEY and CDR2 is SVGAGI. CDR3: CACKKGRTMNTEAFF. As DNA, the CDR3 is TGTGCCTGCAAAAAGGGGAGGACCATGAACACTGAAGCTTTCTTT.

The rearrangement links TRBV24-1 to TRBJ1-2; TRBD1 is a possible D gene (6 bases). Trimming removed 4 bases at V and 6 bases at J, with 14 bases between. This CDR3 comprises 14 residues. Germline values: CDR1 KGHDR, CDR2 SFDVKD. The CDR3, as DNA: TGTGCCACCAGTGAGCCCACAGGGCGGGATGGCTACACCTTC. Translating it yields CATSEPTGRDGYTF.

The chain has TRBV24-1 and TRBJ1-6; tentative D call: TRBD1 (6 bases). The germline V and J ends were trimmed by 5 bases and 13 bases, with 26 bases remaining between them. The germline V gene has CDR1 KGHDR and CDR2 SFDVKD. The CDR3 sequence is 17 residues long. The chain's CDR3 is CATSALDRMGLFGPLHF. CDR3 coding DNA: TGTGCCACCAGTGCCCTAGACAGGATGGGGCTGTTTGGGCCCCTCCACTTT.

J is TRBJ1-2 and V is TRBV6-6; D gene unclear. This CDR3 has 12 residues. The germline CDR1 and CDR2 sequences are MNHNY and SVGAGI (reference sequence). Trimming cost V 1 base and J 8 bases, with 8 bases left between them. In DNA, the CDR3 is TGTGCCAGCAGTTACTTCGGGGAAGGCTACACCTTC. Translating it yields CASSYFGEGYTF.

The chain carries TRBV7-8 and TRBJ2-2, with a possible D match to TRBD2 (5 bases). The CDR3 contains 15 residues. CDR1 SGHVS and CDR2 FQNEAQ come from the germline V gene. V was clipped by 5 bases and J by 3 bases, with 13 bases between them. The CDR3 DNA reads as TGTGCCAGCAGCCCAAGCGGAGGAGACACCGGGGAGCTGTTTTTT. This gives the protein CASSPSGGDTGELFF. The variable domain in full, with the rest retrieved from reference TRBV7-8 and TRBJ2-2, is GAGVSQSPRYKVAKRGQDVALRCDPISGHVSLFWYQQALGQGPEFLTYFQNEAQLDKSGLPSDRFFAERPEGSVSTLKIQRTQQEDSAVYLCASSPSGGDTGELFFGEGSRLTVL.

The genes are TRBV24-1 and TRBJ2-5, with TRBD1 identical over 7 bases. The ends lost 4 bases at V and 0 bases at J; junction bases unmatched: 4. The CDR3 contains 15 residues. Germline V CDR1 and CDR2: KGHDR, SFDVKD. The DNA of the CDR3 is TGTGCCACCAGTGAACCGGGACAGCACCAAGAGACCCAGTACTTC. As protein: CATSEPGQHQETQYF.

V usage is TRBV7-8 and J usage is TRBJ2-1; 8 bases agree with TRBD2. The CDR3 covers 17 residues. V shed 5 bases, J shed 0 bases, and the junction held 9 bases outside the gene matches. Germline V lookup: CDR1 SGHVS, CDR2 FQNEAQ. The CDR3 protein is CASSHQERGLSYNEQFF. The CDR3 nucleotides read TGTGCCAGCAGCCATCAGGAGCGGGGGCTCTCCTACAATGAGCAGTTCTTC.

This chain connects TRBV5-1 to TRBJ1-5; 7 positions agree with TRBD1. The trim removed 5 bases at V and 0 bases at J, leaving 29 bases unmatched. Germline V CDR1 and CDR2: SGHRS, YFSETQ. This CDR3 region has 23 residues. CDR3 sequence reads: CASSLPLDQTGQLGLCSNQPQHF. CDR3 DNA sequence: TGCGCCAGCAGTCTCCCTCTCGACCAGACAGGGCAACTGGGATTATGTAGCAATCAGCCCCAGCATTTT. The complete variable domain, with remaining parts taken from reference TRBV5-1 and TRBJ1-5, reads KAGVTQTPRYLIKTRGQQVTLSCSPISGHRSVSWYQQTPGQGLQFLFEYFSETQRNKGNFPGRFSGRQFSNSRSEMNVSTLELGDSALYLCASSLPLDQTGQLGLCSNQPQHFGDGTRLSIL.

CDR3 sequence reads: CASNPGDTDTQYF. CDR3 in DNA: TGTGCCAGTAACCCGGGAGACACAGATACGCAGTATTTT. The rearrangement uses TRBV19 and TRBJ2-3; maybe TRBD2 (6 bases). Trimming removed 7 bases from V and 2 bases from J, with 10 bases in between. CDR1 is LNHDA and CDR2 is SQIVND in the germline V gene (reference sequence). The CDR3 totals 13 residues. Variable domain in full (rest from reference TRBV19 and TRBJ2-3): DGGITQSPKYLFRKEGQNVTLSCEQNLNHDAMYWYRQDPGQGLRLIYYSQIVNDFQKGDIAEGYSVSREKKESFPLTVTSAQKNPTAFYLCASNPGDTDTQYFGPGTRLTVL.

The chain has TRBV5-5 and TRBJ2-7, with a tentative D call TRBD1 (6 bases). V gave up 4 bases and J gave up 2 bases, with 10 bases separating them. Germline CDR1 SGHKS, CDR2 YYEKEE (reference sequence). The CDR3 runs 13 residues. This CDR3 reads CASSGPGAYEQYF. The CDR3 DNA follows: TGTGCCAGCAGCGGGCCAGGGGCCTACGAGCAGTACTTC.

This clone appeared a single time. V and J are TRBV9 and TRBJ1-3, with D perhaps matching TRBD1 (5 bases). The CDR3 covers 15 residues. Germline lookup yields CDR1 SGDLS and CDR2 YYNGEE. The V gene lost 0 bases and the J gene lost 0 bases, with 7 bases spanning the gap. The CDR3 DNA follows: TGTGCCAGCAGCGTAGCTACAGGCTCTGGAAACACCATATATTTT. Its protein product is CASSVATGSGNTIYF.

The chain carries TRBV4-1 and TRBJ2-7; D gene unclear. Trimming left V 0 bases short and J 5 bases short, with 8 bases between. Germline loops: CDR1 MGHRA, CDR2 YSYEKL. CDR3 length: 13 residues. Here the CDR3 DNA reads TGCGCCAGCAGCCAAGAGGGCAGAGACGAGCAGTACTTC. Protein: CASSQEGRDEQYF.

This rearrangement joins TRBV10-3 to TRBJ1-6; TRBD1 agrees at 8 bases. Germline V gene lookup returns CDR1 ENHRY and CDR2 SYGVKD. Unmatched junction bases numbered 2, after V lost 0 bases and J lost 7 bases. The CDR3 length is 15 residues. The CDR3 sequence is CAISESTGANSPLHF. Written as DNA, the CDR3 is TGTGCCATCAGTGAGTCGACAGGGGCCAATTCACCCCTCCACTTT.

The V call is TRBV18, the J call TRBJ2-7, with D possibly TRBD2 on 6 matching bases. V was cut by 6 bases and J by 7 bases, with 16 bases left in between. Germline CDR1 reads KGHSH; CDR2 reads LQKENI. The CDR3 extends over 13 amino acids. CDR3 region: CASSTLWGEEQYF. CDR3 nucleotides: TGTGCCAGCTCCACGCTGTGGGGGGAAGAGCAGTACTTC.